Shown below are 28 T cell receptor beta chains from a single sample sequenced in a study of CD8 T cells in Susac syndrome. cDNA came from approximately 0.5 to 1 ug RNA primed by random hexamers. MiXCR, run by TCRdb on the immunoSEQ multiplex PCR reads, gives a single entry per CDR3 protein. The repertoire consists of approximately 71,000 distinct CDR3 sequences, with approximately 96% occurring once and the leading ten covering more than 0.09%. The sample comprised CD4+ T cells from PBMCs. The receptors were sampled from a human donor with multiple sclerosis.

V is TRBV5-1 and J is TRBJ2-7; the D gene could be TRBD1 or TRBD2 (6 bases each). V lost 0 bases and J 4 bases, leaving 17 bases between the germline ends. The CDR3 totals 16 residues. Germline V CDR1 and CDR2: SGHRS, YFSETQ. CDR3 bases: TGCGCCAGCAGCTTGGCCGAGGGGGGCGAGGGATACGAGCAGTACTTC. This gives the protein CASSLAEGGEGYEQYF.

The CDR3 here is CASSLGQGYEQYF. The CDR3 DNA reads TGTGCCAGCAGTTTAGGGCAGGGCTACGAGCAGTACTTC. This rearrangement joins TRBV12-3 or TRBV12-4 to TRBJ2-7; TRBD1 is a possible D gene (5 bases). This CDR3 contains 13 residues. V lost 1 base and J 3 bases, leaving 7 bases between the germline ends.

The chain combines TRBV6-5 with TRBJ2-2, with D perhaps assigned TRBD1 or TRBD2 (6 bases each). V dropped 6 bases and J dropped 5 bases, with 16 bases sitting between them. Germline assignment: CDR1 MNHEY and CDR2 SVGAGI. The CDR3 consists of 15 residues. The CDR3 DNA sequence: TGTGCCAGCAGGCCCGGGGGCGCGGGGACCGGGGAGCTGTTTTTT. Its protein product is CASRPGGAGTGELFF.

The V and J genes are TRBV7-8 and TRBJ1-1; D is uncertain. Germline values: CDR1 SGHVS, CDR2 FQNEAQ. CDR3 length: 12 amino acids. V lost 2 bases and J 9 bases, leaving 10 bases between the germline ends. The CDR3 region is CASSLLGEQAFF. The DNA of the CDR3 is TGTGCCAGCAGCTTACTCGGGGAGCAAGCTTTCTTT.

In DNA form, the CDR3 reads TGTGCCAGCAGAAGGACGAGCATGAACACTGAAGCTTTCTTT. Protein product: CASRRTSMNTEAFF. The chain carries TRBV2 and TRBJ1-1; D is unresolved. The V gene's germline CDR1 is SNHLY and CDR2 FYNNEI. The CDR3 totals 14 residues. V gave up 6 bases and J gave up 0 bases, with 11 bases separating them.

The CDR3 here is CSASGLAGRETQYF. In DNA form, the CDR3 reads TGCAGTGCTTCTGGACTAGCGGGAAGAGAGACCCAGTACTTC. The V and J genes are TRBV20-1 and TRBJ2-5, with 12 bases that match TRBD2. Trimming cost V 5 bases and J 4 bases; bases outside gene matches: 5. The CDR3 contains 14 residues. The germline V gene has CDR1 DFQATT and CDR2 SNEGSKA (reference sequence).

CDR3 residues: CASGRGAYNEQFF. In DNA form, the CDR3 reads TGTGCCAGCGGGCGGGGGGCCTACAATGAGCAGTTCTTC. The chain combines TRBV11-2 with TRBJ2-1; 8 nucleotides align to TRBD2. The length of the CDR3 is 13 residues. Unmatched junction bases numbered 2, after V lost 8 bases and J lost 2 bases. Germline loops: CDR1 SGHAT, CDR2 FQNNGV.

V and J are TRBV7-2 and TRBJ2-5, with TRBD2 matching 12 bases. Germline lookup yields CDR1 SGHTA and CDR2 FQGNSA. CDR3 length: 17 residues. V was pared by 5 bases and J by 9 bases, with 16 bases of the junction left unmatched. CDR3 in amino acids: CASSMNSGLAGPGSQYF. The CDR3 nucleotides read TGTGCCAGCAGCATGAACTCAGGACTAGCGGGGCCTGGATCCCAGTACTTC. Together with reference TRBV7-2 and TRBJ2-5, the CDR3 gives the full variable domain: GAGVSQSPSNKVTEKGKDVELRCDPISGHTALYWYRQSLGQGLEFLIYFQGNSAPDKSGLPSDRFSAERTGGSVSTLTIQRTQQEDSAVYLCASSMNSGLAGPGSQYFGPGTRLLVL.

The rearrangement links TRBV2 to TRBJ1-6, with TRBD1 identical over 7 bases. V shed 8 bases and J 8 bases; nucleotides not matched to a gene: 12. CDR3 length: 15 residues. Germline V gene data show CDR1 as SNHLY and CDR2 as FYNNEI. CDR3 coding DNA: TGTGCCAGCCGAACCCAAGCGGGGACAGATTCACCCCTCCACTTT. Translated: CASRTQAGTDSPLHF.

The V gene is TRBV5-1, the J gene TRBJ2-5, with a tentative D call TRBD1 (5 bases). CDR3 length: 14 amino acids. V lost 3 bases, J lost 1 base, and 10 bases lay in between. Germline loops: CDR1 SGHRS, CDR2 YFSETQ. The CDR3 sequence is CASSSRTPQETQYF. The CDR3 DNA sequence: TGCGCCAGCAGCTCCCGGACACCCCAAGAGACCCAGTACTTC.

CDR3 amino acids: CASSSRQEVYEQYF. In nucleotides, the CDR3 is TGTGCCAGCAGCTCCCGACAGGAGGTCTACGAGCAGTACTTC. The chain links TRBV3-1 to TRBJ2-7; perhaps TRBD1 as D (6 bases). CDR1 LGHDT and CDR2 YNNKEL come from the germline V gene (reference sequence). V lost 5 bases, J lost 3 bases, and 14 bases lay in between. The CDR3 is 14 residues long.

The chain uses TRBV6-6 and TRBJ2-7, with 10 bases lining up with TRBD1. CDR1 MNHNY and CDR2 SVGAGI come from the germline V gene (reference sequence). The CDR3 extends over 15 amino acids. Trimming at V came to 5 bases and at J to 3 bases, leaving 7 bases not matched to a gene. CDR3 sequence reads: CASSASDRGGYEQYF. The CDR3 DNA follows: TGTGCCAGCAGTGCCTCGGACAGGGGGGGCTACGAGCAGTACTTC.

The V call is TRBV6-2 or TRBV6-3, the J call TRBJ2-7; maybe TRBD1 (5 bases). CDR1 is MNHEY and CDR2 is SVGEGT in the germline V gene. The CDR3 has 13 amino acids. With 7 bases removed from V and 0 bases from J, the gap between germline ends came to 10 bases. For the CDR3, the DNA is TGTGCCAGCACCGAGACAGTCTCCTACGAGCAGTACTTC. The encoded protein is CASTETVSYEQYF.

The J gene is TRBJ2-5, the V gene TRBV30; D possibly uses TRBD1 or TRBD2 (6 bases each). The CDR3 contains 15 residues. V shed 0 bases and J shed 6 bases, with 17 bases lying between them. Germline CDR1 and CDR2: GTSNPN and SVGIG (reference sequence). CDR3 coding DNA: TGTGCCTGGAGTGTAAATCTGGGGGGCGAACAGACCCAGTACTTC. The encoded protein is CAWSVNLGGEQTQYF.

This clonotype came up once. The V and J genes are TRBV20-1 and TRBJ1-4, with 8 bases lining up with TRBD1. J lost 8 bases, V lost 3 bases, and 11 bases had no gene match. Germline assignment: CDR1 DFQATT and CDR2 SNEGSKA (reference sequence). The CDR3 length is 15 residues. The CDR3 DNA follows: TGCAGTGCTAGGAGTGGACAGGGTTGGGAAGAAAAACTGTTTTTT. Protein product: CSARSGQGWEEKLFF.

The V call is TRBV29-1, the J call TRBJ2-5, with D possibly being TRBD1 (6 bases). CDR3 size: 14 residues. CDR1 and CDR2 from the germline V gene are SQVTM and ANQGSEA. Trimming shortened V by 7 bases and J by 1 base, and 16 bases separated the two germline ends. The CDR3 coding sequence is TGCAGCGCCCTGAAGTCCAGGGGCCAAGAGACCCAGTACTTC. As protein: CSALKSRGQETQYF.

This clonotype was seen a single time. This chain connects TRBV7-6 to TRBJ1-6; unclear D gene. CDR3 length: 16 residues. Trimming took 2 bases from V and 0 from J, leaving 8 bases between them. Germline V gene lookup returns CDR1 SGHVS and CDR2 FNYEAQ. CDR3 amino acids: CASSLTASSYNSPLHF. CDR3 nucleotides: TGTGCCAGCAGCTTAACAGCGAGCTCCTATAATTCACCCCTCCACTTT.

This sequence joins TRBV5-1 and TRBJ2-7, with D maybe TRBD2 (6 bases). Trimming took 3 bases from V and 3 from J, leaving 19 bases between them. CDR3 length: 16 residues. Germline CDR1 and CDR2: SGHRS and YFSETQ. CDR3 coding DNA: TGCGCCAGCAGCTCGGGACTTTTGAGAGGGGACTACGAGCAGTACTTC. This gives the protein CASSSGLLRGDYEQYF.

The chain links TRBV4-2 to TRBJ2-7, with unresolved D. The CDR3 contains 13 residues. The germline V gene encodes CDR1 LGHNA and CDR2 YNFKEQ. V was cut by 0 bases and J by 5 bases, with 8 bases left in between. CDR3 DNA: TGTGCCAGCAGCCAAGATCTCCGAGACGAGCAGTACTTC. It is translated as CASSQDLRDEQYF.

The rearrangement links TRBV6-6 to TRBJ2-5, with no clear D. Trimming stripped 0 bases from V and 8 bases from J, with 10 bases between. Germline lookup yields CDR1 MNHNY and CDR2 SVGAGI (reference sequence). The CDR3 is 13 residues long. CDR3: CASSYSGGRTQYF. CDR3 DNA sequence: TGTGCCAGCAGTTACTCGGGTGGAAGAACCCAGTACTTC.

V usage is TRBV6-5 and J usage is TRBJ1-1, with D tentatively TRBD1 (6 bases). Germline CDR1 and CDR2: MNHEY and SVGAGI. This CDR3 contains 13 residues. V was trimmed by 2 bases and J by 5 bases, leaving 9 bases between them. The chain's CDR3 is CASSYRGRTEAFF. The CDR3 DNA is TGTGCCAGCAGTTACAGGGGGAGGACTGAAGCTTTCTTT.

The chain has TRBV5-1 and TRBJ1-1; possibly TRBD1 for D (5 bases). The CDR3 covers 15 residues. Germline V gene sequence: CDR1 SGHRS, CDR2 YFSETQ. Trimming removed 0 bases from V and 4 bases from J, with 13 bases in between. CDR3 sequence reads: CASSLAGERGTEAFF. In DNA, the CDR3 is TGCGCCAGCAGCTTGGCGGGGGAGAGAGGCACTGAAGCTTTCTTT.

CDR3: CASSQRARGTQYF. The CDR3 DNA sequence: TGTGCCAGCAGCCAGCGGGCCCGGGGGACCCAGTACTTC. J is TRBJ2-5 and V is TRBV27, with D maybe TRBD2 (6 bases). Germline V gene sequence: CDR1 MNHEY, CDR2 SMNVEV (reference sequence). With 6 bases removed from V and 7 bases from J, the gap between germline ends came to 15 bases. This CDR3 region has 13 residues.

The rearrangement links TRBV11-2 to TRBJ2-1; no clear D. Trimming took 5 bases from V and 0 from J, leaving 14 bases between them. CDR3 length: 16 amino acids. CDR1 is SGHAT, CDR2 FQNNGV, per germline. The CDR3 sequence is CASSLLWVSSYNEQFF. In nucleotides, the CDR3 is TGTGCCAGCAGCCTCCTTTGGGTGAGCTCCTACAATGAGCAGTTCTTC.

The chain has TRBV11-3 and TRBJ2-7, with a possible D match to TRBD1 (6 bases). V dropped 5 bases and J dropped 3 bases, with 17 bases sitting between them. The CDR3 sequence is 15 residues long. Germline V lookup: CDR1 SGHNT, CDR2 YENEEA. The CDR3 region is CASSALQGTYYEQYF. The CDR3 coding sequence is TGTGCCAGCAGCGCCTTACAGGGAACCTACTACGAGCAGTACTTC. Full variable domain (remainder filled in from reference TRBV11-3 and TRBJ2-7): EAGVVQSPRYKIIEKKQPVAFWCNPISGHNTLYWYLQNLGQGPELLIRYENEEAVDDSQLPKDRFSAERLKGVDSTLKIQPAELGDSAVYLCASSALQGTYYEQYFGPGTRLTVT.

The gene calls are TRBV12-3 or TRBV12-4 and TRBJ2-3; 7 positions match TRBD2. The CDR3 runs 13 residues. The J segment lost 8 bases and the V segment lost 4 bases, leaving 6 bases of the junction unmatched. CDR3 residues: CASSSASGGTQYF. DNA of the CDR3: TGTGCCAGCAGTTCAGCCTCGGGGGGTACGCAGTATTTT.

The chain employs TRBV3-1 and TRBJ2-7; possibly TRBD1 for D (7 bases). This CDR3 comprises 13 residues. Germline-derived CDR1 and CDR2 are LGHDT and YNNKEL (reference sequence). The V end was cut by 4 bases, the J end by 3 bases, with 10 bases between. DNA of the CDR3: TGTGCCAGCAGCCGACAGGGACTCTACGAGCAGTACTTC. Encoded protein: CASSRQGLYEQYF.

This rearrangement joins TRBV10-3 to TRBJ1-2, with TRBD1 matching over 7 bases. The CDR3 sequence is 14 residues long. J was trimmed by 6 bases and V by 8 bases; bases with no gene match: 12. Germline V gene sequence: CDR1 ENHRY, CDR2 SYGVKD. CDR3 bases: TGTGCCATCCAACCGGTAGGGGGCCCTGATGGCTACACCTTC. It codes for CAIQPVGGPDGYTF.